This T cell receptor (beta chain) emerged from a study of blood T cell repertoires in COVID-19. Study as a whole: COVID-19 samples, acute and convalescent, were from the United States, Italy and Spain.

Authors' processing steps: Amplifying reference gene primers gave estimates of nucleated cell counts. Method: immunoSEQ multiplex PCR; TCRdb's copy keeps in-frame clones and lacks some. V and J calls and clone size are given by that table; D and trimming were obtained from the DNA. The sample holds more than 80,000 clones, about two thirds seen once. The CDR3 length is 14 residues. Germline lookup yields CDR1 GTSNPN and CDR2 SVGIG (reference sequence). V was pared by 0 bases and J by 5 bases, with 13 bases between. This clonotype was obtained from a human donor with acute or convalescent COVID-19. The donor label of this sample is uncertain. This chain links TRBV30 with TRBJ2-5; D perhaps matches TRBD1 (7 bases). The sample was peripheral blood. The CDR3 here is CAWSVGGGGETQYF. The CDR3 coding sequence is TGTGCCTGGAGTGTAGGGGGCGGAGGGGAGACCCAGTACTTC.